One sample yielded the 21 T cell receptor beta chains listed below, sequenced in a study of CD8 T cells in Susac syndrome. Random hexamers were used to reverse transcribe an amount of 0.5 to 1 ug RNA. TCRdb redid the calling of the immunoSEQ multiplex PCR reads with MiXCR, one entry per CDR3 protein. The sample includes roughly 60,000 distinct CDR3 sequences, about 92% of them seen just once. The sequencing input was CD8+ T cells from PBMCs. These TCRs come from a human donor in good health.

The chain uses TRBV5-5 and TRBJ2-2; TRBD1 matches at 9 bases. There are 14 residues in the CDR3. Trimming removed 4 bases from V and 5 bases from J; junction bases left unmatched: 3. Germline V gives CDR1 SGHKS, CDR2 YYEKEE (reference sequence). The CDR3 sequence is CASSPDRGTGELFF. For the CDR3, the DNA is TGTGCCAGCAGCCCGGACAGGGGAACCGGGGAGCTGTTTTTT.

The gene calls are TRBV6-1 and TRBJ2-3; the D is unclear. The CDR3 extends over 14 amino acids. Looked up from germline, CDR1 is MNHNS and CDR2 is SASEGT. V was pared by 11 bases and J by 2 bases, with 17 bases between. CDR3 amino acids: CASTWQLVTDTQYF. The CDR3 nucleotides are TGTGCCTCAACGTGGCAGCTAGTCACAGATACGCAGTATTTT.

This clonotype has more than one count but fewer than ten. V usage is TRBV13 and J usage is TRBJ2-1, with D maybe TRBD2 (6 bases). The CDR3 loop spans 13 amino acids. V dropped 5 bases and J dropped 4 bases, with 9 bases sitting between them. From germline, CDR1 is PRHDT and CDR2 FYEKMQ (reference sequence). The CDR3 DNA follows: TGTGCCAGCAGCGGGGACTCATACAATGAGCAGTTCTTC. Its protein product is CASSGDSYNEQFF.

CDR3 amino acids: CASSHRTEAFF. The CDR3 nucleotides are TGCGCCAGCAGCCACCGCACTGAAGCTTTCTTT. This chain links TRBV4-1 with TRBJ1-1; D gene ambiguous. Germline V CDR1 and CDR2: MGHRA, YSYEKL. The V end lost 3 bases, the J end lost 4 bases, and 3 bases lay between the germline ends. CDR3 length equals 11 residues.

The chain has TRBV2 and TRBJ2-5; 7 bases align to TRBD2. Germline V gene sequence: CDR1 SNHLY, CDR2 FYNNEI. Germline trimming cut 6 bases from V and 1 base from J; bases unmatched to any gene: 8. There are 15 residues in the CDR3. The CDR3 nucleotides are TGTGCCAGCAGCGCCTACCTAGCGGTCCAAGAGACCCAGTACTTC. Translated, it gives CASSAYLAVQETQYF.

The chain uses TRBV11-2 and TRBJ2-1, with D perhaps matching TRBD2 (5 bases). V was cut by 5 bases and J by 2 bases, with 16 bases left in between. This CDR3 has 16 amino acids. CDR1 is SGHAT and CDR2 is FQNNGV in the germline V gene. The CDR3 coding sequence is TGTGCCAGCAGCCAAAGCGGCGGATATCCCTACAATGAGCAGTTCTTC. Translated, it gives CASSQSGGYPYNEQFF.

V usage is TRBV7-6 and J usage is TRBJ1-4; D gene ambiguous. Germline assignment: CDR1 SGHVS and CDR2 FNYEAQ. Trimming stripped 1 base from V and 3 bases from J, with 6 bases between. CDR3 length: 14 amino acids. The CDR3 DNA reads as TGTGCCAGCAGCTTAGGGGTTGCTAATGAAAAACTGTTTTTT. It translates to CASSLGVANEKLFF.

DNA of the CDR3: TGTGCCAGCAGCCACATGCGGGGGGCTAGCACTGAAGCTTTCTTT. Translating gives CASSHMRGASTEAFF. The gene calls are TRBV7-9 and TRBJ1-1; TRBD1 might be the D (6 bases). Germline V gene lookup returns CDR1 SEHNR and CDR2 FQNEAQ (reference sequence). This CDR3 is 15 amino acids long. Trimming pared 5 bases from V and 4 bases from J, leaving 17 bases between.

J is TRBJ1-3 and V is TRBV29-1; D is unresolved. The CDR3 is 15 amino acids. V was pared by 0 bases and J by 2 bases, with 11 bases between. Per the germline V gene, CDR1 is SQVTM and CDR2 is ANQGSEA. The DNA of the CDR3 is TGCAGCGTTGAAGATCTGAGACCCGCTGGAAACACCATATATTTT. Its translation: CSVEDLRPAGNTIYF.

Only one count was recorded for this clonotype. The chain uses TRBV7-9 and TRBJ1-4; the match to TRBD1 covers 10 bases. The CDR3 consists of 16 residues. Trimming removed 7 bases from V and 3 bases from J; junction bases left unmatched: 8. Germline CDR1 is SEHNR and CDR2 is FQNEAQ (reference sequence). As DNA, the CDR3 is TGTGCCAGCACCGACCCGGGACAGGGGTCTAATGAAAAACTGTTTTTT. Amino acid sequence: CASTDPGQGSNEKLFF.

This clonotype came up a few times. The chain joins TRBV6-2 or TRBV6-3 to TRBJ2-7; D is unclear. Trimming stripped 8 bases from V and 0 bases from J, with 8 bases between. There are 12 residues in the CDR3. Germline V gives CDR1 MNHEY, CDR2 SVGEGT. This chain's CDR3 is CASSISSYEQYF. The CDR3 DNA sequence: TGTGCCAGCTCCATTAGCTCCTACGAGCAGTACTTC.

V usage is TRBV14 and J usage is TRBJ2-3; 7 bases map to TRBD2. CDR3 length: 14 residues. Looked up from germline, CDR1 is SGHDN and CDR2 is FVKESK. The junction had 1 base not matched to a gene; V was cut back by 2 bases and J by 2 bases. The CDR3: CASSQSGDTDTQYF. The DNA of the CDR3 is TGTGCCAGCAGCCAAAGCGGGGACACAGATACGCAGTATTTT.

The chain combines TRBV23-1 with TRBJ2-4; D gene ambiguous. TRBV23-1 is an ORF; its function is uncertain. V was pared by 0 bases and J by 0 bases, with 21 bases between. The CDR3 spans 20 residues. The CDR3 here is CASSQSIWKTDKLAKNIQYF. The CDR3 DNA reads TGCGCCAGCAGTCAATCAATCTGGAAAACAGACAAACTAGCCAAAAACATTCAGTACTTC.

The J gene is TRBJ2-3, the V gene TRBV4-1; a weak D match, TRBD2 (7 bases). There are 16 residues in the CDR3. Trimming pared 0 bases from V and 4 bases from J, leaving 14 bases between. In germline, CDR1 is MGHRA, CDR2 YSYEKL. CDR3 in amino acids: CASSQEGGGTADTQYF. For the CDR3, the DNA is TGCGCCAGCAGCCAAGAAGGGGGGGGGACCGCAGATACGCAGTATTTT.

The chain carries TRBV30 and TRBJ1-1; D remains unclear. V lost 2 bases and J 7 bases, leaving 8 bases between the germline ends. The CDR3 extends over 11 amino acids. Germline loops: CDR1 GTSNPN, CDR2 SVGIG (reference sequence). CDR3 protein: CAWSTGLEAFF. The CDR3 coding sequence is TGTGCCTGGAGTACCGGGCTTGAAGCTTTCTTT.

The chain has TRBV27 and TRBJ1-2; the D is unclear. CDR3 length: 13 residues. V was cut by 6 bases and J by 7 bases, with 15 bases left in between. Germline loops: CDR1 MNHEY, CDR2 SMNVEV (reference sequence). The CDR3 here is CASRELREGGYTF. The CDR3 nucleotides read TGTGCCAGCAGGGAACTAAGAGAGGGTGGCTACACCTTC.

J is TRBJ2-3 and V is TRBV5-4; tentatively, D is TRBD1 or TRBD2 (5 bases each). V lost 0 bases, J lost 10 bases, and 9 bases lay in between. Germline loops: CDR1 SGHNT, CDR2 YYREEE (reference sequence). CDR3 length: 12 amino acids. CDR3 in amino acids: CASSLGGTPQYF. The CDR3 DNA is TGTGCCAGCAGCTTGGGGGGGACCCCGCAGTATTTT. Filled out from reference TRBV5-4 and TRBJ2-3, the complete variable domain reads ETGVTQSPTHLIKTRGQQVTLRCSSQSGHNTVSWYQQALGQGPQFIFQYYREEENGRGNFPPRFSGLQFPNYSSELNVNALELDDSALYLCASSLGGTPQYFGPGTRLTVL.

This clonotype was observed a few times. This sequence joins TRBV7-8 and TRBJ2-5, with 7 bases matching TRBD1. The CDR3 extends over 13 amino acids. The germline CDR1 and CDR2 sequences are SGHVS and FQNEAQ. V lost 5 bases to trimming and J lost 3 bases; unmatched junction nucleotides: 3. DNA of the CDR3: TGTGCCAGCAGCAGAGACAGGGAAGAGACCCAGTACTTC. Encoded protein: CASSRDREETQYF.

The rearrangement links TRBV7-2 to TRBJ2-7; no reliable D call. The CDR3 extends over 14 amino acids. Trimming shortened V by 3 bases and J by 2 bases, and 11 bases separated the two germline ends. From germline, CDR1 is SGHTA and CDR2 FQGNSA. CDR3 protein: CASSFHGPTYEQYF. The CDR3 region has the DNA TGTGCCAGCAGCTTCCACGGCCCCACCTACGAGCAGTACTTC. The complete variable domain, with remaining parts taken from reference TRBV7-2 and TRBJ2-7, reads GAGVSQSPSNKVTEKGKDVELRCDPISGHTALYWYRQSLGQGLEFLIYFQGNSAPDKSGLPSDRFSAERTGGSVSTLTIQRTQQEDSAVYLCASSFHGPTYEQYFGPGTRLTVT.

The CDR3 DNA reads TGCAGCGTTCAGTTGCCAGCGACATCAGACTATGGCTACACCTTC. Protein product: CSVQLPATSDYGYTF. The V call is TRBV29-1, the J call TRBJ1-2; D gene uncertain. The V gene lost 5 bases and the J gene lost 3 bases, with 19 bases spanning the gap. The CDR3 runs to 15 residues. Germline CDR1 is SQVTM and CDR2 is ANQGSEA.

The chain carries TRBV6-2 or TRBV6-3 and TRBJ2-1, with 10 positions matching TRBD1. V lost 5 bases, J lost 7 bases, and 8 bases stayed unmatched. Germline V gene sequence: CDR1 MNHEY, CDR2 SVGEGT. The CDR3 has 15 residues. CDR3 amino acids: CASSNMRQGANEQFF. CDR3 nucleotide sequence: TGTGCCAGCAGTAACATGCGACAGGGGGCAAATGAGCAGTTCTTC.